This TCR beta chain came from a study of shared clonotypes between healthy human individuals. Findings and limits, study-wide: Sequencing depth was a factor that was expected to affect clonotype sharing among donors.

Comment on this clone: The antigen remains unidentified.

Each cell subset's genomic DNA was divided evenly among several immunoSEQ plates. Assay: immunoSEQ multiplex PCR; the TCRdb copy retains only in-frame clones and omits some. Found here are a few million clones, roughly 93% of them singletons; the top ten hold about 1.7%. V was trimmed by 5 bases and J by 3 bases, leaving 17 bases between them. CDR1 is SEHNR and CDR2 is FQNEAQ in the germline V gene (reference sequence). This CDR3 is built from 16 residues. CD45RO negativity and positive selection for CCR7 defined naive CD8 cells, a population that excluded terminally differentiated effector memory CD45RA+ cells.

Sequenced material: naive CD8+ T cells from PBMCs. The origin of this receptor is a man aged 18 to 30 in good health. Some clones in this sample may be carry-over from other donors' samples. This chain links TRBV7-9 with TRBJ1-5; D is possibly TRBD1 (5 bases). The CDR3 sequence is CASSNTNKGPNQPQHF. CDR3 nucleotides: TGTGCCAGCAGCAACACCAATAAGGGGCCCAATCAGCCCCAGCATTTT.